Sequencing of this T cell receptor (beta chain) was carried out in a study of T cells in Graves' hyperthyroidism and ophthalmopathy. The CDR3 regions of TCR beta were amplified from RNA transcripts. First-round RT-PCR with HTBI primers amplified the TCR CDR3 region. TCRdb re-derived calls from the multiplex PCR reads in MiXCR, one entry per CDR3 protein. This table holds some 140,000 distinct CDR3 sequences, roughly 23% found once. V gave up 6 bases and J gave up 0 bases; unmatched junction bases: 4. The CDR3 loop spans 14 amino acids. CDR1 SGHTA and CDR2 FQGNSA come from the germline V gene. General observations from the study: Blood held most thyroid clonotypes expanded above 0.001 frequency.

The source of the PBMCs was 8.5 to 10 ml of fresh peripheral blood. This clonotype was observed a few times. Its antigen is not known. The chain employs TRBV7-2 and TRBJ2-7, with 8 bases lining up with TRBD1. The receptor comes from a woman in her fifties or sixties with Graves' hyperthyroidism that later progressed to Graves' ophthalmopathy. The sequencing input was blood. Here the CDR3 DNA reads TGTGCCAGCAGTCAGGACAGGGCCTCCTACGAGCAGTACTTC. It codes for CASSQDRASYEQYF.